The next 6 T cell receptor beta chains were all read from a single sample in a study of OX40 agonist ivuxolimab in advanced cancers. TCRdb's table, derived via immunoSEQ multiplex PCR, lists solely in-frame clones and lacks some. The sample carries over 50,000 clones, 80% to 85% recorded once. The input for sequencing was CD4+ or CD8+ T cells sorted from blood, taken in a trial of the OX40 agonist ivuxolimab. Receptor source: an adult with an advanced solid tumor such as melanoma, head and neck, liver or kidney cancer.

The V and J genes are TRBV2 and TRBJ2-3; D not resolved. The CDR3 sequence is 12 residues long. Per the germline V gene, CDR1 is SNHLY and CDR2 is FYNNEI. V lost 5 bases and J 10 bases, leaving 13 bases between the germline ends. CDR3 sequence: CASSPTPPAQYF. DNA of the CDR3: TGTGCCAGCAGTCCCACACCGCCGGCGCAGTATTTT.

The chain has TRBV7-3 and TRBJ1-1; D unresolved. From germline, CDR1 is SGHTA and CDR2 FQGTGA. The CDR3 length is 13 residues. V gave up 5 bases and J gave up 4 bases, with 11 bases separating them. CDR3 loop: CASSPGLGTEAFF. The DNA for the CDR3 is TGTGCCAGCAGCCCCGGGCTTGGCACTGAAGCTTTCTTT.

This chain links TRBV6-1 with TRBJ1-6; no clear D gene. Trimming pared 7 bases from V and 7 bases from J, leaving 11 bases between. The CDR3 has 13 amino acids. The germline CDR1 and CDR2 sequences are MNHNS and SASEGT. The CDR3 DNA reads TGTGCCAGCATGAAGGTAACAAATTCACCCCTCCACTTT. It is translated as CASMKVTNSPLHF.

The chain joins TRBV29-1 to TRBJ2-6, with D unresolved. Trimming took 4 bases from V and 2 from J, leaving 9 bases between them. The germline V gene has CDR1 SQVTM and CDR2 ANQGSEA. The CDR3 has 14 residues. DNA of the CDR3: TGCAGCGTTGCATCGGATACTGGGGCCAACGTCCTGACTTTC. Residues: CSVASDTGANVLTF. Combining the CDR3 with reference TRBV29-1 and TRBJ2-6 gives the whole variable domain SAVISQKPSRDICQRGTSLTIQCQVDSQVTMMFWYRQQPGQSLTLIATANQGSEATYESGFVIDKFPISRPNLTFSTLTVSNMSPEDSSIYLCSVASDTGANVLTFGAGSRLTVL.

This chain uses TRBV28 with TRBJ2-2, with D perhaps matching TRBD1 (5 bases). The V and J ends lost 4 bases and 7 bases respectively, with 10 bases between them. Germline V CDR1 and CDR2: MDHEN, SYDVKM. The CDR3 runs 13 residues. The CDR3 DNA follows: TGTGCCAGCAGTTCCAGGGAAGACGGGGAGCTGTTTTTT. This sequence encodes CASSSREDGELFF.

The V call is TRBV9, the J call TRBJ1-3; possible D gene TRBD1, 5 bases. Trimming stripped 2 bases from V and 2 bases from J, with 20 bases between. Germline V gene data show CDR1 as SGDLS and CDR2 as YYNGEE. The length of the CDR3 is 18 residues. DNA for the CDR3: TGTGCCAGCAGCGTGGGACGTACGCGGGTAGTAGCTGGAAACACCATATATTTT. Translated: CASSVGRTRVVAGNTIYF.